One sample yielded the 11 T cell receptor beta chains listed below, sequenced in a study of T-cell reconstitution after alpha-beta-depleted transplantation in children (dated by TCRdb to 2015 to 2016). Points the paper makes about the study in general: The apparently early recovery of alphabetaT-cell counts about two months after transplant reportedly depended on only several hundred rapidly expanded clones that came from non-depleted graft cells.

No cognate antigen is known for these TCRs. The library was prepared using PCR. Data came from an Illumina HiSeq 2500. TCR libraries were prepared with molecular barcoding, using unique molecular identifiers to normalize TCRbeta repertoire quantification. TCRdb trimmed public reads at Q25 via fastp, called clones via MiXCR and kept in-frame beta chains. Identical CDR3 protein sequences are pooled into one entry, listed with their most common genes and DNA. The sample table records roughly 30,000 distinct CDR3 sequences; under 8% of these occur just once. Together, the top ten hold over 25% of the sample. Read against the paper, the sample's time point label means: day 60 (about 2 months) after transplantation. Per the publication, the treatment or condition label means: allogeneic hematopoietic cell transplantation with graft depleted of TCRalphabeta T cells and CD19 B cells. The sequences come from peripheral blood, collected 60 days after TCRalphabeta/CD19-depleted stem cell transplant. The receptors here all came from a child less than two years old who had a stem cell transplant for acute myeloid leukemia, so the T cells may come from the graft donor.

The sample holds many counts of this clonotype. This chain links TRBV4-2 with TRBJ2-7; 10 bases agree with TRBD2. Germline assignment: CDR1 LGHNA and CDR2 YNFKEQ. The CDR3 sequence is 15 residues long. The trim removed 3 bases at V and 2 bases at J, leaving 4 bases unmatched. This CDR3 is CASSHLAGGPYEQYF. As DNA, the CDR3 is TGTGCCAGCAGCCACTTAGCGGGAGGTCCCTACGAGCAGTACTTC.

This clonotype was picked up many times. Written as DNA, the CDR3 is TGTGCCAGCAGTGGGGTCACGTACAGGGATCATGGGAACCATTTT. Translated: CASSGVTYRDHGNHF. The chain joins TRBV28 to TRBJ1-5; perhaps TRBD1 as D (6 bases). Trimming pared 5 bases from V and 16 bases from J, leaving 27 bases between. Germline CDR1 and CDR2: MDHEN and SYDVKM. The CDR3 has 15 amino acids.

The CDR3 nucleotides are TGTGCCAGCAGCGAGGCGACAGGGAGGGGCCTCAAAGAGACCCAGTACTTC. This sequence encodes CASSEATGRGLKETQYF. The chain joins TRBV6-1 to TRBJ2-5; D is perhaps TRBD1 or TRBD2 (7 bases each). The V and J ends lost 6 bases and 3 bases respectively, with 23 bases between them. The CDR3 totals 17 residues. Germline CDR1 MNHNS, CDR2 SASEGT.

This clonotype was seen at least ten times. The rearrangement links TRBV6-2 or TRBV6-3 to TRBJ2-1; 10 bases are a match to TRBD2. V shed 6 bases and J 8 bases; nucleotides not matched to a gene: 7. The CDR3 spans 14 residues. CDR1 MNHEY and CDR2 SVGEGT come from the germline V gene. The CDR3 sequence is CASSLAGEPDEQFF. DNA of the CDR3: TGTGCCAGCAGCCTAGCGGGAGAACCCGATGAGCAGTTCTTC.

This clonotype turned up a few times. The chain uses TRBV29-1 and TRBJ2-4; D tentatively reads TRBD1 or TRBD2 (5 bases each). The CDR3 is 15 amino acids. In germline, CDR1 is SQVTM, CDR2 ANQGSEA. V lost 1 base to trimming and J lost 0 bases, with 10 bases between them. The CDR3: CSVEGGPRAKNIQYF. Written as DNA, the CDR3 is TGCAGCGTTGAAGGGGGACCGCGAGCCAAAAACATTCAGTACTTC.

This clonotype was seen repeatedly, ten times or more. The J gene is TRBJ1-2, the V gene TRBV12-3 or TRBV12-4; D perhaps matches TRBD1 (6 bases). The CDR3 is 14 residues long. Trimming took off 5 bases at V and 2 bases at J, with 12 bases between the two ends. The CDR3 is CASSITGTNYGYTF. In nucleotides, the CDR3 is TGTGCCAGCAGTATCACCGGGACAAACTATGGCTACACCTTC.

This sequence joins TRBV12-2 and TRBJ1-3; the D call TRBD1 from the table was never checked on the DNA. TRBV12-2 counts as a pseudogene. CDR3 size: 20 residues. The CDR3 bases are TGTGCAAGTCGCTTAGTGTCCCTCATCCGCGAGACACCCTCTGGAAACACCATATATTTT. Translation gives CASRLVSLIRETPSGNTIYF.

This clonotype was recorded many times. The DNA is omitted, as the CDR3 cannot be located on it reliably, and the CDR3 follows TCRdb's listing. The genes are TRBV6-2 or TRBV6-3 and TRBJ2-7; TRBD1 is the table's D call, not checked against the DNA. CDR1 is MNHEY, CDR2 SVGEGT, per germline. The CDR3 has 15 amino acids, counting both end residues. CDR3 loop: CASSSSGPSSYEQYF.

J is TRBJ2-2 and V is TRBV30, with no clear D. The CDR3 runs to 14 residues. V dropped 3 bases and J dropped 0 bases, with 8 bases sitting between them. Per the germline V gene, CDR1 is GTSNPN and CDR2 is SVGIG (reference sequence). This CDR3 is CAWRRFANTGELFF. The CDR3 DNA is TGTGCCTGGAGGAGATTCGCGAACACCGGGGAGCTGTTTTTT.

This clonotype was found many times. The chain recombines TRBV5-1 with TRBJ2-1; D gene ambiguous. V lost 4 bases and J 5 bases, leaving 22 bases between the germline ends. Germline CDR1 and CDR2: SGHRS and YFSETQ. The CDR3 is 17 amino acids. The CDR3 coding sequence is TGCGCCAGCAGCCGGTTGTTGGTGAGCAGGCGGAACAATGAGCAGTTCTTC. Translated: CASSRLLVSRRNNEQFF. Together with reference TRBV5-1 and TRBJ2-1, the CDR3 gives the full variable domain: KAGVTQTPRYLIKTRGQQVTLSCSPISGHRSVSWYQQTPGQGLQFLFEYFSETQRNKGNFPGRFSGRQFSNSRSEMNVSTLELGDSALYLCASSRLLVSRRNNEQFFGPGTRLTVL.

This clonotype was detected ten times or more. The CDR3 sequence is CASRPGTGPYEQYF. The CDR3 nucleotides are TGTGCCAGCAGACCCGGGACAGGTCCCTACGAGCAGTACTTC. The chain combines TRBV12-3 or TRBV12-4 with TRBJ2-7, with TRBD1 matching over 8 bases. V lost 6 bases to trimming and J lost 2 bases; unmatched junction nucleotides: 6. The CDR3 extends over 14 amino acids.